The clone carrying this TCR beta chain was recorded only once. With 4 bases clipped from V and 4 bases from J, the junction kept 3 bases outside the gene matches. The germline V gene encodes CDR1 GTSNPN and CDR2 SVGIG (reference sequence). The CDR3 is made up of 12 amino acids. Sequencing used immunoSEQ multiplex PCR; TCRdb keeps in-frame clones, though not all of them. The table has 50,000 to 70,000 clones, approximately 84% seen once; the top ten hold roughly 15%. The sample comes from a study of blood T cell repertoires in COVID-19. Study as a whole: Material from acute and convalescent COVID-19 was sourced from the United States, Italy and Spain. Nucleic acid was either cDNA or gDNA, and it came from T cells, B-cell-depleted T cells, or PBMCs.

Sequencing used peripheral blood. This chain links TRBV30 with TRBJ1-2, with TRBD1 identical over 7 bases. This sequence was found in an older man with active COVID-19. The CDR3 loop is CAWNQGVYGYTF. The CDR3 region has the DNA TGTGCCTGGAACCAGGGGGTCTATGGCTACACCTTC.